This TCR beta chain was identified in a study of response to subunit inactivated influenza vaccine (dated by TCRdb to 2016 to 2018). Describing the broader study: Deep quantitative T cell receptor repertoire profiling was used in the study to track responses to a trivalent subunit inactivated influenza vaccine. Overall results and qualifications from the work: The authors suggested that each seasonal influenza vaccination may recruit only a limited number of new T cells.

From V the trimming removes 6 bases and from J it removes 3 bases, while the gene matches leave 7 bases of the junction unaccounted for. The CDR3 runs 14 residues from the cysteine to the phenylalanine. Only CDR3 DNA is held: 42 bases, read in frame from base 1. The germline V gene (reference sequence) supplies CDR1 DFQATT and CDR2 SNEGSKA. The sample holds many counts of this clonotype. It has no known antigen specificity. Base qualities are not recorded, but no much larger clone differs from it by a single base. This specimen's time point label, per the study, means: approximately 47 days after influenza vaccine administration. Library preparation used RT-PCR. The run used an Illumina HiSeq 2500. TCRdb took the public reads, trimmed them with fastp at Q25, ran MiXCR for clone calling and kept in-frame beta chains. Entries are consolidated by CDR3 protein sequence, retaining the most common genes and DNA. This sample is represented by roughly 460,000 distinct CDR3 sequences; approximately 11% of them were singletons. The top ten constitute about 12% of the sample.

The chain was built from TRBV20-1 and TRBJ2-3, and 9 junction bases match TRBD1. The source is a man between 45 and 60 years old who received an inactivated influenza vaccine. Donor details come from another sample of the same person, matched by shared clones. Sequenced here: PBMCs from blood, sampled about 6 weeks after vaccination. Here the CDR3 is given as CSAWRDRETDTQYF. The bases are TGCAGTGCCTGGCGGGACAGGGAAACAGATACGCAGTATTTT.